The clone carrying this T cell receptor (beta chain) was seen at least ten times. Genomic DNA templated the TCR beta VDJ and CDR3 profiling. MiXCR was run by TCRdb on the reads, yielding one entry per CDR3 protein. The table includes about 120,000 distinct CDR3 sequences, 58% detected once. This entry is derived from a study of CD8+CD57+ T cells in acquired aplastic anemia. Study-level information: Mean yield of DNA from sorted CD4+ and CD8+ cells was 3 to 3.5 ug.

Patients selected for sequencing had displayed CD8+CD57+ cell expansion by flow cytometry. There was no therapy given to any patient before the blood sampling took place. CDR1 is SGHVS, CDR2 FNYEAQ, per germline. The CDR3 is 15 residues long. The V and J ends lost 1 base and 4 bases, in that order; junction bases with no gene match: 4. J is TRBJ1-2 and V is TRBV7-6; 9 bases line up with TRBD1. The sequenced material came from sorted CD4+, CD8+, or CD8+CD57+ T cells (not recorded which) from PBMCs. This receptor was identified in a human donor with aplastic anemia. As DNA, the CDR3 is TGTGCCAGCAGCTTAGTAAGACAGGGGGGCTATGGCTACACCTTC. Amino acids: CASSLVRQGGYGYTF.